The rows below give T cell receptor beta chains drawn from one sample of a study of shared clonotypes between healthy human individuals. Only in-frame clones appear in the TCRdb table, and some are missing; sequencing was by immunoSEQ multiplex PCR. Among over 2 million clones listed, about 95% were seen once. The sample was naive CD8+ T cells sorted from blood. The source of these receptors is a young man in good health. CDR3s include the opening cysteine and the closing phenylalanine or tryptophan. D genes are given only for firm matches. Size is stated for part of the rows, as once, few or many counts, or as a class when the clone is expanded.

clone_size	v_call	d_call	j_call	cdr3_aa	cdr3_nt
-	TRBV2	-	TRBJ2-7	CASRMGDYEQYF	TGTGCCAGCAGGATGGGAGACTACGAGCAGTACTTC
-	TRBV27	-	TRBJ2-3	CASRPDIAPTPDTQYF	TGTGCCAGCAGACCAGATATCGCACCAACTCCGGATACGCAGTATTTT
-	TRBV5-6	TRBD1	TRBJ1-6	CASSWDRNNSPLHF	TGTGCCAGCAGCTGGGACAGGAATAATTCACCCCTCCACTTT
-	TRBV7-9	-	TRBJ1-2	CASSQPFGGEANYGYTF	TGTGCCAGCAGCCAGCCCTTTGGCGGGGAAGCTAACTATGGCTACACCTTC
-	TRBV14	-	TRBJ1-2	CASSQGTLNYGYTF	TGTGCCAGCAGCCAAGGGACGCTTAACTATGGCTACACCTTC
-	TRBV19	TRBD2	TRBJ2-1	CASSIEGGGLSNEQFF	TGTGCCAGTAGTATAGAAGGCGGGGGGCTATCCAATGAGCAGTTCTTC
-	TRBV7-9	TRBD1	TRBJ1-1	CASSPGQGADTEAFF	TGTGCCAGCAGCCCCGGGCAGGGGGCCGACACTGAAGCTTTCTTT
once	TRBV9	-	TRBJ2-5	CASSPATSQETQYF	TGTGCCAGCAGCCCCGCGACTAGTCAAGAGACCCAGTACTTC
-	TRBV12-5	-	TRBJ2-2	CASGYPPRWDTYTGELFF	TGTGCTAGTGGATACCCGCCTAGGTGGGACACCTACACCGGGGAGCTGTTTTTT
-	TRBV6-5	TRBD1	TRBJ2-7	CASSYGTGDYEQYF	TGTGCCAGCAGTTACGGGACAGGGGATTACGAGCAGTACTTC
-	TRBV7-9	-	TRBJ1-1	CASSLEGPMGDTEAFF	TGTGCCAGCAGCTTAGAGGGCCCTATGGGGGACACTGAAGCTTTCTTT
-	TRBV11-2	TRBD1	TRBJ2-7	CASSLGRTGTYEQYF	TGTGCCAGCAGCTTAGGGCGGACAGGAACCTACGAGCAGTACTTC
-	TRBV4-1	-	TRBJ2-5	CASSQETGEGETQYF	TGCGCCAGCAGCCAAGAGACGGGGGAAGGGGAGACCCAGTACTTC
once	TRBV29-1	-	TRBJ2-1	CSVEDPRAVYNEQFF	TGCAGCGTTGAAGATCCCCGAGCCGTTTACAATGAGCAGTTCTTC
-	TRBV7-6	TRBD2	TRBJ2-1	CASSSTSDEQFF	TGTGCCAGCAGCTCGACTAGCGATGAGCAGTTCTTC
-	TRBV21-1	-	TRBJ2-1	CASRLAGCQYNEQFF	TGTGCCAGCCGACTAGCGGGGTGTCAATACAATGAGCAGTTCTTC
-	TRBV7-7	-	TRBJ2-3	CASSHNWADTQYF	TGTGCTAGCAGCCATAATTGGGCAGATACGCAGTATTTT
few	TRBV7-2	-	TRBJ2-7	CASRVQGTHEQYF	TGTGCCAGCAGGGTGCAGGGAACCCACGAGCAGTACTTC
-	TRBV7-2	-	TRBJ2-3	CASSLVPEGTDTQYF	TGTGCCAGCAGCTTAGTACCCGAGGGGACAGATACGCAGTATTTT
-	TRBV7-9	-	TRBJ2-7	CASSLRGDWYEQYF	TGTGCCAGCTCTTTGAGGGGCGATTGGTACGAGCAGTACTTC
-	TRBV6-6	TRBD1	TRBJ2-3	CASRTGADTQYF	TGTGCCAGCAGGACAGGGGCGGATACGCAGTATTTT
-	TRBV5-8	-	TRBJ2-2	CASSLGTANTGELFF	TGTGCCAGCAGCTTGGGGACTGCAAACACCGGGGAGCTGTTTTTT
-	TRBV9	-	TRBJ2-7	CASAPSGHNSYEQYF	TGTGCCAGCGCCCCTTCGGGGCACAACTCCTACGAGCAGTACTTC
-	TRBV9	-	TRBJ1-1	CASSAIQGNTEAFF	TGTGCCAGCAGCGCCATACAGGGGAACACTGAAGCTTTCTTT
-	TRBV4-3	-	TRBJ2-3	CASSQWTGDTQYF	TGCGCCAGCAGCCAATGGACGGGAGATACGCAGTATTTT
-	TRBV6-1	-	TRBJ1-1	CASSENSEAFF	TGTGCCAGCAGTGAGAACAGCGAAGCTTTCTTT
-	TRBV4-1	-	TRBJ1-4	CASVSHLAGANEKLFF	TGCGCCAGCGTCTCACATCTTGCGGGGGCTAATGAAAAACTGTTTTTT
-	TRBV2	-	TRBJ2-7	CASKRDSLEYEQYF	TGTGCCAGCAAGAGGGACTCCCTCGAGTACGAGCAGTACTTC
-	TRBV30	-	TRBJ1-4	CAWSVGAGSEKLFF	TGTGCCTGGAGTGTGGGTGCGGGGAGTGAAAAACTGTTTTTT
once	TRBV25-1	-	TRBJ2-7	CASSESFYEQYF	TGTGCCAGCAGTGAATCATTCTACGAGCAGTACTTC
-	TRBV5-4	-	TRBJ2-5	CASSLAIGRETQYF	TGTGCCAGCAGCTTGGCTATCGGGAGAGAGACCCAGTACTTC
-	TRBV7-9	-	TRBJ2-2	CASSLDTNTGELFF	TGTGCCAGCAGCTTAGACACGAACACCGGGGAGCTGTTTTTT
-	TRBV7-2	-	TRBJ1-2	CASSLVKDINYGYTF	TGTGCCAGCAGCTTAGTGAAGGATATTAACTATGGCTACACCTTC
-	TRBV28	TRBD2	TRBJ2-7	CASTLAGGPNEQYF	TGTGCCAGCACCCTAGCGGGGGGGCCGAACGAGCAGTACTTC
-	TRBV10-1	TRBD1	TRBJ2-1	CASSESVYRGDYNEQFF	TGCGCCAGCAGTGAATCGGTGTACAGGGGCGATTACAATGAGCAGTTCTTC
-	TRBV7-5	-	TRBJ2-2	CARSHLVTVTGELFF	TGTGCCAGAAGCCATCTTGTGACAGTTACCGGGGAGCTGTTTTTT
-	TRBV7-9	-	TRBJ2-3	CASSFEGALWEDTQYF	TGTGCCAGCAGCTTCGAAGGGGCATTATGGGAAGATACGCAGTATTTT
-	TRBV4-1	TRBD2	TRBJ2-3	CASSQEGAELAGAFTDTQYF	TGCGCCAGCAGCCAAGAAGGGGCCGAACTAGCGGGGGCCTTCACAGATACGCAGTATTTT
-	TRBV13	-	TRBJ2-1	CASSFLSLGPYNEQFF	TGTGCCAGCAGCTTCCTTTCCCTTGGACCTTACAATGAGCAGTTCTTC
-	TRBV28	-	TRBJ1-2	CASGPQTAQLNGYTF	TGTGCCAGCGGGCCTCAGACAGCCCAGTTGAATGGCTACACCTTC
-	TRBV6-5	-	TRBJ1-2	CASSDLSGYYGYTF	TGTGCCAGCAGCGACCTTAGCGGATACTATGGCTACACCTTC
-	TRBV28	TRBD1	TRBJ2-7	CASNFGTGGSEQYF	TGTGCCAGCAATTTCGGGACAGGGGGGTCCGAGCAGTACTTC
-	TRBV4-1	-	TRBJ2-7	CASSQDLTPYEQYF	TGCGCCAGCAGCCAAGATTTGACCCCCTACGAGCAGTACTTC
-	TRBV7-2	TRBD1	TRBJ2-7	CASSLGQGEAYEQYF	TGTGCCAGCAGCTTAGGCCAGGGGGAAGCCTACGAGCAGTACTTC
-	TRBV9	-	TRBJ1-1	CASSGDVNTEAFF	TGTGCCAGCAGCGGTGACGTGAACACTGAAGCTTTCTTT
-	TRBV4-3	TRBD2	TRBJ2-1	CASSQGLAGGPYNEQFF	TGCGCCAGCAGCCAGGGACTAGCGGGAGGGCCATACAATGAGCAGTTCTTC
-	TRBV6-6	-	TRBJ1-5	CASTLAPYSNQPQHF	TGTGCCAGCACCCTGGCACCTTATAGCAATCAGCCCCAGCATTTT
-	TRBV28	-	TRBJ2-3	CASSLTSGGARTDTQYF	TGTGCCAGCAGTTTAACATCCGGCGGGGCGCGCACAGATACGCAGTATTTT
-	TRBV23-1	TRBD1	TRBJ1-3	CASTPTGVVSGNTIYF	TGCGCCAGCACCCCGACAGGGGTCGTCTCTGGAAACACCATATATTTT
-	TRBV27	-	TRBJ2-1	CASSYRGQGRVDQFF	TGTGCCAGCAGTTACCGAGGTCAGGGGCGGGTAGACCAGTTCTTC
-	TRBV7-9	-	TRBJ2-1	CASGNRATPSDEQFF	TGTGCCAGCGGTAACAGGGCCACACCCTCCGATGAGCAGTTCTTC
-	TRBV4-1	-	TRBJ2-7	CASSPPIGYEQYF	TGCGCCAGCAGCCCGCCAATCGGGTACGAGCAGTACTTC
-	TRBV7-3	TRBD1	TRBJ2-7	CASSPGQSYEQYF	TGTGCCAGCAGCCCGGGACAGTCCTACGAGCAGTACTTC
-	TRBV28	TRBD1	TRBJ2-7	CASSRDRGFYEQYF	TGTGCCAGCAGTAGGGACAGGGGTTTTTACGAGCAGTACTTC
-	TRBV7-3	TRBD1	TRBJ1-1	CASSTLTGRETEAFF	TGTGCCAGCAGCACTTTGACAGGGAGAGAGACTGAAGCTTTCTTT
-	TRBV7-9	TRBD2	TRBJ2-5	CASSPGTGGTQETQYF	TGTGCCAGCAGCCCCGGCACCGGGGGGACCCAAGAGACCCAGTACTTC
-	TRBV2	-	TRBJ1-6	CALKGGAEALHF	TGTGCCCTCAAGGGGGGGGCTGAGGCCCTCCACTTT
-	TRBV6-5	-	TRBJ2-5	CASRIAAQETQYF	TGTGCCAGTAGAATAGCGGCACAAGAGACCCAGTACTTC
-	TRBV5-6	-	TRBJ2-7	CASSFLALSSYEQYF	TGTGCCAGCAGCTTCCTAGCGCTGAGCTCCTACGAGCAGTACTTC